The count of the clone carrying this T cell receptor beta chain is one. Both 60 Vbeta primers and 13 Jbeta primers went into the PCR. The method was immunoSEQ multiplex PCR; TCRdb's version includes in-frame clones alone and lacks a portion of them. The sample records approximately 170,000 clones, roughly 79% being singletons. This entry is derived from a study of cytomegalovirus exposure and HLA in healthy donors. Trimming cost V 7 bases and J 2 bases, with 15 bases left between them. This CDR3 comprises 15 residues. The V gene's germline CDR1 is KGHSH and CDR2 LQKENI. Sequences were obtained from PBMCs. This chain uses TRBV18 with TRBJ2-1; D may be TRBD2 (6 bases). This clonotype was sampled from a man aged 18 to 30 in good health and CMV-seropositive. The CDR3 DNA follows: TGTGCCAGCTTCCCGGGAGACCAGCCCTACAATGAGCAGTTCTTC. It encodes CASFPGDQPYNEQFF.